This T cell receptor (beta chain) was captured in a study of beta chain features in type 1 diabetes. The germline CDR1 and CDR2 sequences are MNHEY and SMNVEV (reference sequence). Trimming took off 3 bases at V and 2 bases at J, with 10 bases between the two ends. The CDR3 runs to 14 residues. This clone was seen more than once but under ten times. Expressed TCRB transcripts were sequenced because the entire RNA isolate underwent reverse transcription. The table came from immunoSEQ multiplex PCR; TCRdb's copy has only in-frame clones and leaves some out. The sample yields under 250,000 clones, over 12% seen once.

This clonotype originated in a woman aged 35 to 49 in good health. The rearrangement uses TRBV27 and TRBJ2-5, with D possibly matching TRBD2 (5 bases). Sequencing was performed on naive CD4+ T cells from blood. The CDR3 region is CASSFRRNQETQYF. In DNA, the CDR3 is TGTGCCAGCAGTTTCCGGAGGAATCAAGAGACCCAGTACTTC.